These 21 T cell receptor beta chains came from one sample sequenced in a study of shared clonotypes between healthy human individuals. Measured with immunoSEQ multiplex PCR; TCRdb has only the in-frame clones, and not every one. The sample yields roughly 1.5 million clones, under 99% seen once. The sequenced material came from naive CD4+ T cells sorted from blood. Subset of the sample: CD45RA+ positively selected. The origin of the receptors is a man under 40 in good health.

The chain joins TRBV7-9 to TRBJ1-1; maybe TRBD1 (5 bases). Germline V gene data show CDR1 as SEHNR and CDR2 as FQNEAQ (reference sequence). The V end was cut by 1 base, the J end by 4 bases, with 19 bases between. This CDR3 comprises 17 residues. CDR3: CASSLGGLRGRATEAFF. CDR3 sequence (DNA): TGTGCCAGCAGCTTAGGGGGGTTAAGGGGCAGGGCCACTGAAGCTTTCTTT.

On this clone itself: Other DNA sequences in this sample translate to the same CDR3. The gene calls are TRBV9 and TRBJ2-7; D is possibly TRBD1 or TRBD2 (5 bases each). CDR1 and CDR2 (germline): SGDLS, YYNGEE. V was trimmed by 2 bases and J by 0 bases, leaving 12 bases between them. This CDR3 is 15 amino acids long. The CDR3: CASSVDGTGSYEQYF. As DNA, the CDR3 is TGTGCCAGCAGCGTTGACGGGACCGGCTCCTACGAGCAGTACTTC.

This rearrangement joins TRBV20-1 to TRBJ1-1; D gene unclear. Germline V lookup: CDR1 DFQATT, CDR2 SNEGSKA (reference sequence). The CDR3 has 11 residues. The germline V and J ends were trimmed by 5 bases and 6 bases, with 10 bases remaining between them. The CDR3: CSAPRTAEAFF. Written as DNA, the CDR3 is TGCAGTGCTCCCCGGACGGCTGAAGCTTTCTTT.

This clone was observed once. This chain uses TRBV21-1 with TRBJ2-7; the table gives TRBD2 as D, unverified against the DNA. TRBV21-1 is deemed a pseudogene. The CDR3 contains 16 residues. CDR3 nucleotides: TGTGCCAGCAGCAGGGGACTAGCGGGAGTAACCTACGAGCAGTACTTC. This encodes CASSRGLAGVTYEQYF.

In DNA, the CDR3 is TGTGCCAGTAGTATCGCGGGAGTCTTTTCCTACGAGCAGTACTTC. Residues: CASSIAGVFSYEQYF. The chain joins TRBV19 to TRBJ2-7; 7 nucleotides agree with TRBD2. The CDR3 has 15 amino acids. Trimming removed 3 bases from V and 1 base from J; junction bases left unmatched: 6. CDR1 is LNHDA, CDR2 SQIVND, per germline (reference sequence). Supplemented by reference TRBV19 and TRBJ2-7, the full variable domain reads DGGITQSPKYLFRKEGQNVTLSCEQNLNHDAMYWYRQDPGQGLRLIYYSQIVNDFQKGDIAEGYSVSREKKESFPLTVTSAQKNPTAFYLCASSIAGVFSYEQYFGPGTRLTVT.

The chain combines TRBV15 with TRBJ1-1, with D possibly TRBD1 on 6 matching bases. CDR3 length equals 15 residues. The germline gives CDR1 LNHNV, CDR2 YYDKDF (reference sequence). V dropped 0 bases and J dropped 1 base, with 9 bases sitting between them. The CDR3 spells CATSRDRTENTEAFF. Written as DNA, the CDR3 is TGTGCCACCAGCAGAGATCGGACAGAGAACACTGAAGCTTTCTTT.

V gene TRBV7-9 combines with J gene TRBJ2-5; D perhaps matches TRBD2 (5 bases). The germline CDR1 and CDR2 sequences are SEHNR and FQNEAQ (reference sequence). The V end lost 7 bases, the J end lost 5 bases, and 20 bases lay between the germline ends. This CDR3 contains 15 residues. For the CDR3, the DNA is TGTGCCAGCACTGCCTTTGGGCCGGAGGTTGAGACCCAGTACTTC. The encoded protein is CASTAFGPEVETQYF.

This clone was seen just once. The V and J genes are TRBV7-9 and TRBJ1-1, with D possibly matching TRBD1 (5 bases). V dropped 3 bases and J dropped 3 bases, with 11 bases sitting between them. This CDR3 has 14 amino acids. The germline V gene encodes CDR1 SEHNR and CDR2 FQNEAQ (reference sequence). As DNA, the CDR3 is TGTGCCAGCAGCTTCTCCAGGGAGGACACTGAAGCTTTCTTT. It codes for CASSFSREDTEAFF.

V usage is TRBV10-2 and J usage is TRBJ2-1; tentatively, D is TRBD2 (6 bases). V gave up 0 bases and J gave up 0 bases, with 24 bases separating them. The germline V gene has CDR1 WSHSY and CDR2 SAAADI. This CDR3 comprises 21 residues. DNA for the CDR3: TGCGCCAGCAGTGAGTCAGCACCCAGAGCCGGGGCGGGGAGCTCCTACAATGAGCAGTTCTTC. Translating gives CASSESAPRAGAGSSYNEQFF.

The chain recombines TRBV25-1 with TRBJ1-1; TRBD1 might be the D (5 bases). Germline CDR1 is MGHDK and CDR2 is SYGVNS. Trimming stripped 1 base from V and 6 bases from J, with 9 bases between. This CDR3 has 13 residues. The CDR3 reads CASSEWGIPEAFF. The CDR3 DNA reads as TGTGCCAGCAGTGAATGGGGGATTCCTGAAGCTTTCTTT.

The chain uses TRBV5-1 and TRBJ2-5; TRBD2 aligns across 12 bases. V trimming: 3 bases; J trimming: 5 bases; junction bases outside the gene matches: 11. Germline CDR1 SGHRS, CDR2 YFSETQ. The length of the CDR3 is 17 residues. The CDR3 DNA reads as TGCGCCAGCAGCTCGTCCCTAGCGGGAGGGCCTTATGAGACCCAGTACTTC. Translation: CASSSSLAGGPYETQYF.

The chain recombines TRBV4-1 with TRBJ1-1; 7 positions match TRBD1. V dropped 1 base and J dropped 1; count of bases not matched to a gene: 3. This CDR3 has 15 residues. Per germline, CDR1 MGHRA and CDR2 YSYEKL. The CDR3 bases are TGCGCCAGCAGCCAAGGGGACAGCCCGAACACTGAAGCTTTCTTT. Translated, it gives CASSQGDSPNTEAFF.

This chain's CDR3 is CASSESVYQETQYF. CDR3 nucleotides: TGCGCCAGCAGTGAATCAGTGTACCAAGAGACCCAGTACTTC. V and J are TRBV10-1 and TRBJ2-5; the D is unclear. The CDR3 has 14 amino acids. Germline V gene data show CDR1 as WNHNN and CDR2 as SYGVQD (reference sequence). The V and J ends lost 3 bases and 0 bases respectively, with 8 bases between them.

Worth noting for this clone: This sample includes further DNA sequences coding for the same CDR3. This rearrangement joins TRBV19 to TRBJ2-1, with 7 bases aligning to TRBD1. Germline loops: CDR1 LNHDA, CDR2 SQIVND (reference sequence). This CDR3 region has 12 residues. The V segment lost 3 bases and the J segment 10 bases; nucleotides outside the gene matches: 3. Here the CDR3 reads CASSIRGGEQFF. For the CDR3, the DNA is TGTGCCAGTAGTATCAGAGGGGGCGAGCAGTTCTTC.

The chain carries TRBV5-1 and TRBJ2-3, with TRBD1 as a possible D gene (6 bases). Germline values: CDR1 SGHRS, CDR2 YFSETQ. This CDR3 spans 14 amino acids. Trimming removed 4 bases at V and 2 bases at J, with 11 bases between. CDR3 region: CASSGTGLTDTQYF. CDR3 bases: TGCGCCAGCAGCGGCACAGGGCTCACAGATACGCAGTATTTT.

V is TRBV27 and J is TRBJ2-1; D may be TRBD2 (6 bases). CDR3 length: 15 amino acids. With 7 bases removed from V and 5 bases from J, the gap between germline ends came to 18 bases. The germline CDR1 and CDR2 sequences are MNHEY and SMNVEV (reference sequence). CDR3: CASNRGTLINNEQFF. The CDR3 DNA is TGTGCCAGCAATCGCGGGACTCTGATAAACAATGAGCAGTTCTTC.

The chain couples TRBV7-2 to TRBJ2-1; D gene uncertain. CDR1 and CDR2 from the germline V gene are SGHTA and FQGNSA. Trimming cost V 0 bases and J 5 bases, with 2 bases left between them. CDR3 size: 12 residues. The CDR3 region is CASSLADNEQFF. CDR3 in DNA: TGTGCCAGCAGCTTAGCGGACAATGAGCAGTTCTTC. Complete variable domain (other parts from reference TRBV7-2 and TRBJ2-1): GAGVSQSPSNKVTEKGKDVELRCDPISGHTALYWYRQSLGQGLEFLIYFQGNSAPDKSGLPSDRFSAERTGGSVSTLTIQRTQQEDSAVYLCASSLADNEQFFGPGTRLTVL.

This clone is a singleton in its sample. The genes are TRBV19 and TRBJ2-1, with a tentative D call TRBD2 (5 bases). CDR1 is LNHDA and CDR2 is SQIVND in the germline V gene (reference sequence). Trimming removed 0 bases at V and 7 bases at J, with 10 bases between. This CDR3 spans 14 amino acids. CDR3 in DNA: TGTGCCAGTAGTATAGAGGCTAGCATTAATGAGCAGTTCTTC. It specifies CASSIEASINEQFF.

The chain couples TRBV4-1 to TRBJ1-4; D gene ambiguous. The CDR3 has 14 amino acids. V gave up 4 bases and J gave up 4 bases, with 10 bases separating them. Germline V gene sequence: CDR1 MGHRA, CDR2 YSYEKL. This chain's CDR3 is CASSPSTNNEKLFF. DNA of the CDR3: TGCGCCAGCAGCCCCAGTACTAATAATGAAAAACTGTTTTTT.

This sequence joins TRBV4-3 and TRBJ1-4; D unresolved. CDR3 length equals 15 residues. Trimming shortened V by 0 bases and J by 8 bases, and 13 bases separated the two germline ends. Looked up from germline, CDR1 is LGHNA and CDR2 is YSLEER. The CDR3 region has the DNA TGCGCCAGCAGCCAAGATATGTTACCCGGGGAAAAACTGTTTTTT. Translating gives CASSQDMLPGEKLFF.

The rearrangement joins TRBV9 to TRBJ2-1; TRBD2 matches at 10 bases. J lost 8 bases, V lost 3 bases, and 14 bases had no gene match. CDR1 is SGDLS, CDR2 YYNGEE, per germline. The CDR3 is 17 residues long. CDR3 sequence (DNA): TGTGCCAGCAGCGCGACACAAGGACTAGCGGTACAGGATGAGCAGTTCTTC. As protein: CASSATQGLAVQDEQFF.